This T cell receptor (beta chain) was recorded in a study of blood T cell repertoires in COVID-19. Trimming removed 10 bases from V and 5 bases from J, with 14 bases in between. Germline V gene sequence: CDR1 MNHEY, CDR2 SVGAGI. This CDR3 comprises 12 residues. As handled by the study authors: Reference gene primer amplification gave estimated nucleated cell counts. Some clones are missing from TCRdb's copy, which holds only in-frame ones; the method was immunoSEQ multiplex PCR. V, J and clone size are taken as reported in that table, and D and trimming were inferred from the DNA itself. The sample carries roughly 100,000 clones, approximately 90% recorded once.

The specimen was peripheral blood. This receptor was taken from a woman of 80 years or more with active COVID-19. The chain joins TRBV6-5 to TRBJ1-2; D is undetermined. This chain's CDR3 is CATQTPGYGYTF. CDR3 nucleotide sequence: TGTGCCACTCAGACTCCTGGGTATGGCTACACCTTC.